The 21 T cell receptor beta chains listed next were all sequenced from one sample in a study of T-cell reconstitution after alpha-beta-depleted transplantation in children. A TCRbeta library incorporating unique molecular identifiers was prepared. A single record per CDR3 protein comes from TCRdb applying MiXCR to the PCR reads. The sample lists about 340,000 distinct CDR3 sequences; around 16% were seen once. The input for sequencing was PBMCs, mostly from graft donor cells, taken 360 days after TCRalphabeta/CD19-depleted stem cell transplant. Source of these receptors: a male patient between 2 and 9 years old who had a stem cell transplant for acute lymphoblastic leukemia, so the T cells may come from the graft donor.

This clonotype was seen ten or more times. The V and J genes are TRBV4-3 and TRBJ1-1, with D possibly matching TRBD1 (6 bases). The V gene's germline CDR1 is LGHNA and CDR2 YSLEER. V lost 0 bases to trimming and J lost 7 bases, with 15 bases between them. This CDR3 comprises 15 residues. This CDR3 is CASSQEFDRSLEAFF. CDR3 in DNA: TGCGCCAGCAGCCAAGAATTTGACAGGAGCCTTGAAGCTTTCTTT.

The chain carries TRBV5-1 and TRBJ2-1, with 10 bases identical to TRBD2. This CDR3 has 16 residues. V shed 1 base, J shed 9 bases, and the junction held 10 bases outside the gene matches. In germline, CDR1 is SGHRS, CDR2 YFSETQ. CDR3 amino acids: CASSLRPSGSNGEQFF. The CDR3 nucleotides are TGCGCCAGCAGCTTGAGGCCTAGCGGGAGTAACGGTGAGCAGTTCTTC.

J is TRBJ2-7 and V is TRBV4-1, with 9 bases matching TRBD1. Germline V gives CDR1 MGHRA, CDR2 YSYEKL. The CDR3 runs 15 residues. The V gene end was trimmed by 3 bases and the J gene end by 5 bases; junction bases not matched to a gene: 8. The CDR3 DNA reads TGCGCCAGCAGCCAGCACGGGACAGGGTCCAACGAGCAGTACTTC. Its translation is CASSQHGTGSNEQYF.

This clonotype showed up just a few times. This sequence joins TRBV29-1 and TRBJ1-3; D is ambiguous. The CDR3 runs to 15 residues. V shed 5 bases and J shed 0 bases, with 14 bases lying between them. CDR1 is SQVTM and CDR2 is ANQGSEA in the germline V gene. CDR3 sequence: CSVFRRELSGNTIYF. CDR3 coding DNA: TGCAGCGTTTTCCGGAGGGAGCTCTCTGGAAACACCATATATTTT.

The rearrangement joins TRBV7-8 to TRBJ2-1; D remains ambiguous. The ends were cut back, 3 bases at V and 2 bases at J, with 11 bases in the middle. The CDR3 contains 15 residues. CDR1 and CDR2 (germline): SGHVS, FQNEAQ. The CDR3: CASSFRSPTYNEQFF. The CDR3 DNA sequence: TGTGCCAGCAGCTTCCGGTCCCCCACCTACAATGAGCAGTTCTTC.

This clonotype was counted only a few times. The rearrangement joins TRBV12-3 or TRBV12-4 to TRBJ1-4; TRBD1 matches at 7 bases. The ends lost 4 bases at V and 7 bases at J; junction bases unmatched: 12. This CDR3 is 16 amino acids long. CDR3 in DNA: TGTGCCAGCAGTTCCTACAGGGGCGCGTCAGGTGAAAAACTGTTTTTT. It specifies CASSSYRGASGEKLFF.

The J gene is TRBJ2-1, the V gene TRBV6-5; D call uncertain. The CDR3 has 18 residues. Germline V gene sequence: CDR1 MNHEY, CDR2 SVGAGI. V lost 0 bases, J lost 3 bases, and 18 bases lay in between. The CDR3 DNA is TGTGCCAGCAGTTACTCCTCGTTCGCGGCCACTTACTACAATGAGCAGTTCTTC. Residues: CASSYSSFAATYYNEQFF.

This clonotype was counted at least ten times. V and J are TRBV7-3 and TRBJ2-2; D is unclear. V dropped 5 bases and J dropped 8 bases, with 12 bases sitting between them. CDR1 and CDR2 from the germline V gene are SGHTA and FQGTGA. CDR3 length: 13 amino acids. The CDR3, as DNA: TGTGCCAGCAGCCCAACTATCGGGGGGGAGCTGTTTTTT. It specifies CASSPTIGGELFF. The whole variable domain, remainder taken from reference TRBV7-3 and TRBJ2-2, is GAGVSQTPSNKVTEKGKYVELRCDPISGHTALYWYRQSLGQGPEFLIYFQGTGAADDSGLPNDRFFAVRPEGSVSTLKIQRTERGDSAVYLCASSPTIGGELFFGEGSRLTVL.

Many counts were recorded for this clonotype. This chain connects TRBV15 to TRBJ2-4; possible D gene TRBD2, 5 bases. This CDR3 is built from 16 residues. CDR1 is LNHNV and CDR2 is YYDKDF in the germline V gene (reference sequence). The germline V and J ends were trimmed by 0 bases and 0 bases, with 9 bases remaining between them. The CDR3 sequence is CATSRDLGLAKNIQYF. The CDR3 DNA follows: TGTGCCACCAGCAGAGATCTAGGACTAGCCAAAAACATTCAGTACTTC.

This clonotype has a handful of counts. J is TRBJ1-5 and V is TRBV27; 10 nucleotides agree with TRBD1. Germline V lookup: CDR1 MNHEY, CDR2 SMNVEV (reference sequence). This CDR3 has 15 amino acids. V shed 5 bases, J shed 6 bases, and the junction held 7 bases outside the gene matches. The CDR3 loop reads CASSQGQGSGQPQHF. DNA for the CDR3: TGTGCCAGCAGTCAGGGACAGGGGTCAGGTCAGCCCCAGCATTTT.

This chain joins TRBV5-1 and TRBJ2-1, with D unclear. V was pared by 0 bases and J by 5 bases, with 6 bases between. Germline V lookup: CDR1 SGHRS, CDR2 YFSETQ. The CDR3 contains 13 residues. CDR3 sequence: CASSLDVNNEQFF. CDR3 nucleotides: TGCGCCAGCAGCTTGGATGTGAACAATGAGCAGTTCTTC.

This chain joins TRBV7-6 and TRBJ2-5; 9 nucleotides agree with TRBD2. CDR1 is SGHVS, CDR2 FNYEAQ, per germline. V trimming: 1 base; J trimming: 7 bases; junction bases outside the gene matches: 10. The CDR3 has 16 amino acids. CDR3 nucleotide sequence: TGTGCCAGCAGCTTAGACCGACTAGCGGTCCTCGGGACCCAGTACTTC. It encodes CASSLDRLAVLGTQYF. Drawing the rest from reference TRBV7-6 and TRBJ2-5, the complete variable domain is GAGVSQSPRYKVTKRGQDVALRCDPISGHVSLYWYRQALGQGPEFLTYFNYEAQQDKSGLPNDRFSAERPEGSISTLTIQRTEQRDSAMYRCASSLDRLAVLGTQYFGPGTRLLVL.

In its sample, this clonotype was seen a few times. The chain carries TRBV29-1 and TRBJ2-3; D may be TRBD2 (6 bases). The germline gives CDR1 SQVTM, CDR2 ANQGSEA. This CDR3 is 13 amino acids long. V shed 4 bases and J shed 4 bases, with 12 bases lying between them. In DNA, the CDR3 is TGCAGCGTTGCGCGTCCGGGGGCAGATACGCAGTATTTT. Residues: CSVARPGADTQYF.

The chain couples TRBV9 to TRBJ2-7; 9 bases map to TRBD2. Germline trimming cut 0 bases from V and 3 bases from J; bases unmatched to any gene: 13. Germline V gene lookup returns CDR1 SGDLS and CDR2 YYNGEE. CDR3 length: 18 amino acids. In nucleotides, the CDR3 is TGTGCCAGCAGCGTAGCCCCCTCCATTAGCGGGAGCCTCTACGAGCAGTACTTC. Translating gives CASSVAPSISGSLYEQYF.

V and J are TRBV25-1 and TRBJ2-3; 7 positions match TRBD1. V trimming: 4 bases; J trimming: 11 bases; junction bases outside the gene matches: 9. This CDR3 region has 13 residues. Germline V gives CDR1 MGHDK, CDR2 SYGVNS. CDR3 region: CASSAQGTVWQYF. Here the CDR3 DNA reads TGTGCCAGCAGTGCCCAAGGGACAGTTTGGCAGTATTTT.

This clonotype was seen a handful of times. The V call is TRBV7-3, the J call TRBJ2-6, with a tentative D call TRBD1 (6 bases). The CDR3 runs to 16 residues. Between the trimmed V and J ends, which lost 2 bases and 1 base, there was a span of 9 bases. Germline CDR1 reads SGHTA; CDR2 reads FQGTGA. The chain's CDR3 is CASSLQGFSGANVLTF. In DNA, the CDR3 is TGTGCCAGCAGCTTACAGGGGTTTTCTGGGGCCAACGTCCTGACTTTC.

This clonotype appeared many times. CDR3 nucleotide sequence: TGTGCCAGCAGTTTAATGAGGCATGAGCAGTTCTTC. As protein: CASSLMRHEQFF. The chain links TRBV12-3 or TRBV12-4 to TRBJ2-1; no firm D call. The CDR3 loop spans 12 amino acids. V lost 2 bases, J lost 8 bases, and 7 bases lay in between.

This clonotype has more than one count but fewer than ten. The chain couples TRBV5-1 to TRBJ2-7, with 10 bases matching TRBD2. CDR1 is SGHRS and CDR2 is YFSETQ in the germline V gene. CDR3 length: 15 residues. The ends lost 2 bases at V and 2 bases at J; junction bases unmatched: 4. This chain's CDR3 is CASSFSSGSPYEQYF. The CDR3 DNA follows: TGCGCCAGCAGCTTTTCTAGCGGGAGTCCCTACGAGCAGTACTTC.

This clonotype was observed many times. The J gene is TRBJ2-1, the V gene TRBV11-2; TRBD1 is a possible D gene (5 bases). V lost 5 bases to trimming and J lost 6 bases, with 23 bases between them. CDR1 is SGHAT and CDR2 is FQNNGV in the germline V gene. This CDR3 is built from 17 residues. DNA for the CDR3: TGTGCCAGCAGCCCTGCAGTAGGGCAGGGCAGTTTCAATGAGCAGTTCTTC. Its protein is CASSPAVGQGSFNEQFF.

This clonotype was detected only a few times. V and J are TRBV3-1 and TRBJ2-6, with no clear D. Trimming took 2 bases from V and 3 from J, leaving 5 bases between them. The CDR3 runs 14 residues. CDR1 is LGHDT and CDR2 is YNNKEL in the germline V gene (reference sequence). The chain's CDR3 is CASSQSDGANVLTF. CDR3 sequence (DNA): TGTGCCAGCAGCCAATCGGATGGGGCCAACGTCCTGACTTTC.

This clonotype was observed a few times. This sequence joins TRBV5-1 and TRBJ2-5, with no clear D. The CDR3 spans 11 residues. The germline V and J ends were trimmed by 6 bases and 5 bases, with 8 bases remaining between them. Germline V gene sequence: CDR1 SGHRS, CDR2 YFSETQ. The CDR3 sequence: CASTQGETQYF. As DNA, the CDR3 is TGCGCCAGCACACAAGGGGAGACCCAGTACTTC. The full variable domain, with the rest looked up from reference TRBV5-1 and TRBJ2-5, is KAGVTQTPRYLIKTRGQQVTLSCSPISGHRSVSWYQQTPGQGLQFLFEYFSETQRNKGNFPGRFSGRQFSNSRSEMNVSTLELGDSALYLCASTQGETQYFGPGTRLLVL.